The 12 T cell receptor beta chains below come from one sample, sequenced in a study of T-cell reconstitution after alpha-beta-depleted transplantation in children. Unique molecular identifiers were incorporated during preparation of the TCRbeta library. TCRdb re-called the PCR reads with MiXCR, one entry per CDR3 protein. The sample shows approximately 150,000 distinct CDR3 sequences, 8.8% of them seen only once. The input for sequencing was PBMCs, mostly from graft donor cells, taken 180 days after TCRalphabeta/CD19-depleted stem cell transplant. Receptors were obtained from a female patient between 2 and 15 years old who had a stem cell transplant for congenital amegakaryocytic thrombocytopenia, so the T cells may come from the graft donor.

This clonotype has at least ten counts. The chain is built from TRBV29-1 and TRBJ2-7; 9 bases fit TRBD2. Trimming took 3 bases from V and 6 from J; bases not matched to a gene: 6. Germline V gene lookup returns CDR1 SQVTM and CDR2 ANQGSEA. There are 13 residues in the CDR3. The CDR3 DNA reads TGCAGCGTTGACAATAGCGGGAGTGGCGAGCAGTACTTC. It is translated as CSVDNSGSGEQYF.

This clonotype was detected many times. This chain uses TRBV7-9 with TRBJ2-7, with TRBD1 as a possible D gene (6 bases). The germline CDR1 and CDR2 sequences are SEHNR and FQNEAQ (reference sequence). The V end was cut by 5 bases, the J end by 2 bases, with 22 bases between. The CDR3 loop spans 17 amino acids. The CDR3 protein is CASSQRFIGTPTYEQYF. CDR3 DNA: TGTGCCAGCAGCCAACGATTTATCGGGACACCGACCTACGAGCAGTACTTC.

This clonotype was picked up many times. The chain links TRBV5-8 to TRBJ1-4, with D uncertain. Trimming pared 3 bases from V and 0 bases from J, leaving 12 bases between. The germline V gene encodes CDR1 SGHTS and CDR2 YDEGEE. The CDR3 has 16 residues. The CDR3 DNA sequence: TGTGCCAGCAGCTCAGGCGGTCTTTCAACTAATGAAAAACTGTTTTTT. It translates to CASSSGGLSTNEKLFF.

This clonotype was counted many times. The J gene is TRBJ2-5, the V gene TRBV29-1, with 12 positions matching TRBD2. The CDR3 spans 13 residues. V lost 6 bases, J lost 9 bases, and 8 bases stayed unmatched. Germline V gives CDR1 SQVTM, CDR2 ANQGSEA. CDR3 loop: CSVGTSGLGAQYF. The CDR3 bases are TGCAGCGTGGGGACTAGCGGGTTGGGGGCCCAGTACTTC.

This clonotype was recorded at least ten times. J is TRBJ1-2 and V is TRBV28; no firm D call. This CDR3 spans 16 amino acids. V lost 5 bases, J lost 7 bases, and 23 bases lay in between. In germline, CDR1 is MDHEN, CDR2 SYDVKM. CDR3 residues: CASSPRLGLGLGGYTF. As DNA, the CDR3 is TGTGCCAGCAGTCCCCGTTTGGGTTTGGGCTTGGGTGGCTACACCTTC.

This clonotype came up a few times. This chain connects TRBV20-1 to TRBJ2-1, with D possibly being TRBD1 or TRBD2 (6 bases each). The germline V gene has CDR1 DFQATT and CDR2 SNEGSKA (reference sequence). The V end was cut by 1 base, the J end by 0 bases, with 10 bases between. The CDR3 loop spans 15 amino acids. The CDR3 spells CSARGSGASYNEQFF. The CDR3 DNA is TGCAGTGCTAGAGGGTCGGGGGCCTCCTACAATGAGCAGTTCTTC.

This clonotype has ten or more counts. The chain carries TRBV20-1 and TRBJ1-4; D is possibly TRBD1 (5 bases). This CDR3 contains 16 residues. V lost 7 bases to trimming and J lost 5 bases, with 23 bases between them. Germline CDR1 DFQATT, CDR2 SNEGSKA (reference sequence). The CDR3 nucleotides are TGCAGTGTGGGCAGGGCAGTCTTTGGGGCCAATGAAAAACTGTTTTTT. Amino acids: CSVGRAVFGANEKLFF.

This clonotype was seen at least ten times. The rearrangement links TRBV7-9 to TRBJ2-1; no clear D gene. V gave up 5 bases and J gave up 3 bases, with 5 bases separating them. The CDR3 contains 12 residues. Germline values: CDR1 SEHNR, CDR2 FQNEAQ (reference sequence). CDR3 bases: TGTGCCAGCAGCCCTGACTACAATGAGCAGTTCTTC. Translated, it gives CASSPDYNEQFF.

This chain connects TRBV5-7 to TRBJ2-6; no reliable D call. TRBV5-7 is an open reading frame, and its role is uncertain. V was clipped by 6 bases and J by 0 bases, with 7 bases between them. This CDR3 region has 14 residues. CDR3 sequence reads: CASIHSSGANVLTF. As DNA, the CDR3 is TGTGCCAGCATCCACAGCTCTGGGGCCAACGTCCTGACTTTC.

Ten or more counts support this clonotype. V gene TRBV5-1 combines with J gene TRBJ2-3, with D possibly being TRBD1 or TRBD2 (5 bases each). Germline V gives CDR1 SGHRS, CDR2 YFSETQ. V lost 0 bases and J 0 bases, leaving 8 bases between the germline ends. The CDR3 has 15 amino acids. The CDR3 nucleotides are TGCGCCAGCAGCTTGGTTGGGACGAGCACAGATACGCAGTATTTT. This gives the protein CASSLVGTSTDTQYF. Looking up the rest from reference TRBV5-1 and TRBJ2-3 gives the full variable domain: KAGVTQTPRYLIKTRGQQVTLSCSPISGHRSVSWYQQTPGQGLQFLFEYFSETQRNKGNFPGRFSGRQFSNSRSEMNVSTLELGDSALYLCASSLVGTSTDTQYFGPGTRLTVL.

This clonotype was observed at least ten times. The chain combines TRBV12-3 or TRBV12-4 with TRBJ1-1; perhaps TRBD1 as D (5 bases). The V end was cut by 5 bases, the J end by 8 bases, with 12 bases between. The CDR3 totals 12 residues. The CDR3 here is CASSPRRDEAFF. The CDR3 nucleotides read TGTGCCAGCAGTCCCCGCAGGGACGAAGCTTTCTTT.

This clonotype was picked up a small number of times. The CDR3 DNA is TGTGCCAGCAGCTCGAACGGGTTTAGTAATGAAAAACTGTTTTTT. It translates to CASSSNGFSNEKLFF. The chain combines TRBV5-5 with TRBJ1-4, with no clear D. V lost 3 bases, J lost 4 bases, and 13 bases lay in between. CDR3 length: 15 amino acids. Looked up from germline, CDR1 is SGHKS and CDR2 is YYEKEE (reference sequence).